Detailed here is one T cell receptor (beta chain). This sample stems from a study of cytomegalovirus exposure and HLA in healthy donors. Looking at the study overall: Across roughly 400 genotyped donors, 81% landed in the Caucasian-associated ancestry cluster.

Researchers ran the PCR with 60 Vbeta and 13 Jbeta primers. The protocol was immunoSEQ multiplex PCR, while the TCRdb copy is restricted to in-frame clones and leaves out a portion. The sample lists tens of thousands of clones, around 82% occurring once. From germline, CDR1 is SGHRS and CDR2 YFSETQ. This CDR3 region has 12 residues. The V end lost 1 base, the J end lost 7 bases, and 6 bases lay between the germline ends. The rearrangement joins TRBV5-1 to TRBJ2-4, with D tentatively TRBD1 (5 bases). Input material: PBMCs. The sequence was collected from a young woman in good health and CMV-seropositive. The CDR3 sequence: CASSLRGNIQYF. DNA of the CDR3: TGCGCCAGCAGCTTGAGGGGTAACATTCAGTACTTC.